This T cell receptor beta chain was recorded in a study of regulatory dendritic cells for organ transplantation. V lost 6 bases and J lost 0, with 18 bases in between. The CDR3 has 17 residues. The germline CDR1 and CDR2 sequences are LGHNT and FRNRAP. TCRdb keeps only in-frame clones here, not all; method: immunoSEQ multiplex PCR. Of 18,000 or so clones in the sample, around 79% were seen once. A remark on this clone: Its antigen is currently unknown.

Sorted subsets were CFSE-labeled and cultured less than 6 days with allogeneic dendritic cells. Study-wide points: Mature dendritic cells appeared to drive more memory CD8+ clonal expansion than regulatory ones.

This rearrangement joins TRBV12-5 to TRBJ2-1; TRBD2 is a possible D gene (5 bases). Sequencing used memory CD4+ T cells from blood cultured with regulatory dendritic cells. Subset here: CD45RO+ memory T cells. The receptor comes from a human donor in good health. The CDR3 sequence is CASGNSPGRSSYNEQFF. Written as DNA, the CDR3 is TGTGCTAGTGGCAATTCGCCGGGGAGAAGCTCCTACAATGAGCAGTTCTTC.